This T cell receptor beta chain originates from a study of blood T cell repertoires in COVID-19. This CDR3 spans 15 amino acids. Germline loops: CDR1 SNHLY, CDR2 FYNNEI. With 4 bases clipped from V and 5 bases from J, the junction kept 5 bases outside the gene matches. Repertoires were generated with immunoSEQ multiplex PCR, while TCRdb's copy carries only in-frame clones and drops some. The sample includes 200,000 to 250,000 clones, about 88% of them seen just once. This sequence was found in a man in his forties with acute or convalescent COVID-19. The V call is TRBV2, the J call TRBJ2-3, with 11 bases that match TRBD2. The sequenced sample was peripheral blood. In DNA form, the CDR3 reads TGTGCCAGCAGTGTAGCGGGGGGGCCAAGAGATACGCAGTATTTT. This codes for CASSVAGGPRDTQYF. The whole variable domain, remainder taken from reference TRBV2 and TRBJ2-3, is EPEVTQTPSHQVTQMGQEVILRCVPISNHLYFYWYRQILGQKVEFLVSFYNNEISEKSEIFDDQFSVERPDGSNFTLKIRSTKLEDSAMYFCASSVAGGPRDTQYFGPGTRLTVL.